This T cell receptor (beta chain) was obtained from a study of T cell clusters in autoimmune cytopenias. TRB amplification used around 270 ng of peripheral blood genomic DNA. Germline CDR1 SGHNT, CDR2 YYREEE (reference sequence). The CDR3 spans 14 residues. TRB was amplified by touch-down multiplex PCR, primer pools A and B combined. From its re-call of the multiplex PCR reads, TCRdb lists each CDR3 protein once, without DNA. This table holds approximately 11,000 distinct CDR3 sequences. This sample was shared with a second study, whose subject was T cell repertoires in aging, cancer and after chemotherapy.

The V call is TRBV5-4, the J call TRBJ2-1; TCRdb picks TRBD1, but there is no DNA to check that call. Sequencing used peripheral blood. The sequence was obtained from a human donor in good health. The chain's CDR3 is CATAGRGGYNEQFF.